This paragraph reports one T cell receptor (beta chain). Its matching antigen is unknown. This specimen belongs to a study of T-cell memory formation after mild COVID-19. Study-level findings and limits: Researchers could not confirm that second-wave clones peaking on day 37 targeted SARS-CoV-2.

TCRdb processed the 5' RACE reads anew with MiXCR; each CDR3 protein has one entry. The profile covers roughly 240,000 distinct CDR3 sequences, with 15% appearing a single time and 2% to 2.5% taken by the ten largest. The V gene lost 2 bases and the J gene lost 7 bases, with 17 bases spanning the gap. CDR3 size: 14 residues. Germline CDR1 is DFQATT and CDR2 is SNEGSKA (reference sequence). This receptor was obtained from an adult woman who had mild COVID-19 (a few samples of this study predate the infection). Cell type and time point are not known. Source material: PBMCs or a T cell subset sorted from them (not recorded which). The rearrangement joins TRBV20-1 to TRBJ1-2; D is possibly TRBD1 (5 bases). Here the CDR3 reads CSARRSGSDIGYTF. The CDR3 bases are TGCAGTGCTAGAAGGTCAGGGTCGGACATTGGCTACACCTTC.